What follows are 20 T cell receptor beta chains derived from one specimen sequenced in a study of OX40 agonist ivuxolimab in advanced cancers. Assay: immunoSEQ multiplex PCR; the TCRdb copy retains only in-frame clones and omits some. The table includes 12,000 or so clones, about 82% detected once. The specimen comprised CD4+ or CD8+ T cells sorted from blood, sampled in a trial of the OX40 agonist ivuxolimab. Source of these receptors: an adult with an advanced solid tumor such as melanoma, head and neck, liver or kidney cancer.

The CDR3 sequence: CASRTGEGTEAFF. The CDR3 DNA reads as TGCGCCAGCAGGACAGGGGAAGGGACTGAAGCTTTCTTT. The chain uses TRBV5-1 and TRBJ1-1; TRBD1 matches 8 bases. With V trimmed by 5 bases and J by 5 bases, 5 bases remained unmatched. CDR1 and CDR2 from the germline V gene are SGHRS and YFSETQ. This CDR3 region has 13 residues.

CDR3 DNA sequence: TGTGCCAGCAGTGACAGCCCTAATGAAAAACTGTTTTTT. Translating it yields CASSDSPNEKLFF. The chain joins TRBV6-4 to TRBJ1-4; D is unclear. The germline V and J ends were trimmed by 2 bases and 3 bases, with 4 bases remaining between them. The germline V gene encodes CDR1 MRHNA and CDR2 SNTAGT. The CDR3 loop spans 13 amino acids.

V gene TRBV27 combines with J gene TRBJ2-3; TRBD2 aligns across 15 bases. The CDR3 totals 15 residues. Trimming at V came to 2 bases and at J to 6 bases, leaving 0 bases not matched to a gene. The germline gives CDR1 MNHEY, CDR2 SMNVEV (reference sequence). CDR3 residues: CASSLGTSGGDTQYF. CDR3 nucleotide sequence: TGTGCCAGCAGTTTAGGGACTAGCGGGGGGGATACGCAGTATTTT.

This clone was observed once. The chain carries TRBV28 and TRBJ1-4; unclear D gene. CDR3 length: 15 residues. Germline lookup yields CDR1 MDHEN and CDR2 SYDVKM. The V gene lost 2 bases and the J gene lost 4 bases, with 11 bases spanning the gap. The chain's CDR3 is CASSLGAGLNEKLFF. In DNA form, the CDR3 reads TGTGCCAGCAGTTTAGGAGCAGGACTTAATGAAAAACTGTTTTTT.

The V call is TRBV27, the J call TRBJ2-7; TRBD1 might be the D (5 bases). V was shortened by 5 bases and J by 0 bases, with 17 bases between the two germline ends. This CDR3 region has 16 residues. Germline CDR1 is MNHEY and CDR2 is SMNVEV (reference sequence). The CDR3: CASSPTTALSSYEQYF. CDR3 DNA sequence: TGTGCCAGCAGTCCGACGACAGCTCTTAGCTCCTACGAGCAGTACTTC.

This chain joins TRBV5-5 and TRBJ1-4; D is uncertain. Trimming removed 0 bases from V and 4 bases from J, with 4 bases in between. This CDR3 has 13 amino acids. Germline V CDR1 and CDR2: SGHKS, YYEKEE (reference sequence). This CDR3 reads CASSLGGNEKLFF. CDR3 coding DNA: TGTGCCAGCAGCTTGGGGGGTAATGAAAAACTGTTTTTT.

The chain links TRBV7-2 to TRBJ1-5, with D possibly matching TRBD1 (5 bases). The CDR3 runs 15 residues. Trimming left V 5 bases short and J 6 bases short, with 17 bases between. Germline V gene data show CDR1 as SGHTA and CDR2 as FQGNSA. In nucleotides, the CDR3 is TGTGCCAGCAGCCCAGGGTGGAATCCCACTCAGCCCCAGCATTTT. Translated: CASSPGWNPTQPQHF.

The rearrangement joins TRBV27 to TRBJ2-7, with 12 positions matching TRBD2. Germline V gives CDR1 MNHEY, CDR2 SMNVEV (reference sequence). CDR3 length: 15 residues. After removal of 2 bases from V and 4 bases from J, the junction contained 3 bases not matched to a gene. The CDR3 DNA sequence: TGTGCCAGCAGTTTAGGACTAGCGGGATTATACGAGCAGTACTTC. It yields the protein CASSLGLAGLYEQYF.

V usage is TRBV10-1 and J usage is TRBJ2-1, with D maybe TRBD1 (6 bases). The CDR3 is made up of 14 amino acids. The ends were cut back, 4 bases at V and 4 bases at J, with 11 bases in the middle. The germline CDR1 and CDR2 sequences are WNHNN and SYGVQD (reference sequence). CDR3 sequence reads: CASSAGTPYNEQFF. Here the CDR3 DNA reads TGCGCCAGCAGTGCGGGGACACCTTACAATGAGCAGTTCTTC.

In its sample, this clone was seen once. The V and J genes are TRBV28 and TRBJ1-4; 11 bases fit TRBD1. Trimming took 7 bases from V and 7 from J; bases not matched to a gene: 5. CDR3 length: 14 amino acids. The germline V gene encodes CDR1 MDHEN and CDR2 SYDVKM. The CDR3 spells CASTRTGGGEKLFF. CDR3 bases: TGTGCCAGCACCCGGACAGGGGGCGGTGAAAAACTGTTTTTT.

V and J are TRBV7-9 and TRBJ2-7, with a tentative D call TRBD1 (6 bases). Trimming removed 4 bases at V and 4 bases at J, with 8 bases between. Germline V gives CDR1 SEHNR, CDR2 FQNEAQ (reference sequence). The CDR3 extends over 12 amino acids. CDR3 nucleotides: TGTGCCAGCAGCTGGACAGATTACGAGCAGTACTTC. This encodes CASSWTDYEQYF.

This clone was found a few times. V usage is TRBV2 and J usage is TRBJ2-7; no definite D call. Trimming removed 7 bases from V and 2 bases from J, with 9 bases in between. The CDR3 is made up of 12 amino acids. The germline gives CDR1 SNHLY, CDR2 FYNNEI. In nucleotides, the CDR3 is TGTGCCAGCACCCCTGATACCTACGAGCAGTACTTC. Its protein is CASTPDTYEQYF.

This clone is medium-sized by share. V gene TRBV6-1 combines with J gene TRBJ1-2, with D uncertain. Germline V gene data show CDR1 as MNHNS and CDR2 as SASEGT. V lost 3 bases and J 8 bases, leaving 22 bases between the germline ends. There are 16 residues in the CDR3. The CDR3 spells CASSDLSVTAVKGYTF. DNA for the CDR3: TGTGCCAGCAGTGACTTGTCTGTGACGGCCGTTAAGGGCTACACCTTC.

This sequence joins TRBV5-1 and TRBJ1-6; D remains unclear. The germline V gene encodes CDR1 SGHRS and CDR2 YFSETQ. The CDR3 sequence is 15 residues long. Trimming removed 5 bases at V and 8 bases at J, with 17 bases between. The CDR3 loop reads CASREPFQSDSPLHF. As DNA, the CDR3 is TGCGCCAGCAGAGAGCCTTTTCAGAGTGATTCACCCCTCCACTTT.

The CDR3 DNA is TGTGCCAGTGGACGGGGCGATACGCAGTATTTT. Translated, it gives CASGRGDTQYF. V is TRBV19 and J is TRBJ2-3, with D perhaps being TRBD1 or TRBD2 (5 bases each). Trimming took off 8 bases at V and 6 bases at J, with 9 bases between the two ends. The germline gives CDR1 LNHDA, CDR2 SQIVND (reference sequence). The CDR3 runs to 11 residues.

The chain couples TRBV19 to TRBJ2-2; D unclear. V lost 5 bases to trimming and J lost 1 base, with 23 bases between them. The CDR3 runs to 19 residues. Germline CDR1 reads LNHDA; CDR2 reads SQIVND (reference sequence). The CDR3 is CASSGDTGLSKGNTGELFF. As DNA, the CDR3 is TGTGCCAGTAGTGGCGACACCGGGCTCAGCAAGGGGAACACCGGGGAGCTGTTTTTT.

This chain uses TRBV5-1 with TRBJ2-2; perhaps TRBD1 as D (5 bases). V shed 4 bases and J shed 0 bases, with 10 bases lying between them. The CDR3 is 15 amino acids. The germline gives CDR1 SGHRS, CDR2 YFSETQ. In DNA form, the CDR3 reads TGCGCCAGCAGCCACAGGTTTACGAACACCGGGGAGCTGTTTTTT. Its translation: CASSHRFTNTGELFF.

The chain couples TRBV9 to TRBJ2-7; D perhaps matches TRBD2 (6 bases). The CDR3 length is 14 residues. V shed 5 bases and J shed 5 bases, with 17 bases lying between them. Germline CDR1 reads SGDLS; CDR2 reads YYNGEE. In DNA form, the CDR3 reads TGTGCCAGCAGTAATGGGGGGTTTGGGGACGAGCAGTACTTC. Its translation: CASSNGGFGDEQYF.

The chain has TRBV4-3 and TRBJ2-1, with 15 bases matching TRBD2. Germline CDR1 LGHNA, CDR2 YSLEER. With V trimmed by 4 bases and J by 7 bases, 2 bases remained unmatched. The CDR3 spans 15 residues. The CDR3, as DNA: TGCGCCAGCAGCCGAGGACTAGCGGGGGGGAATGAGCAGTTCTTC. Translation gives CASSRGLAGGNEQFF.

CDR3 amino acids: CATSRGGPLVHEQFF. In DNA, the CDR3 is TGTGCCACCAGCAGAGGGGGACCTCTGGTCCATGAGCAGTTCTTC. The V gene is TRBV15, the J gene TRBJ2-1; D might be TRBD1 or TRBD2, each matching 5 bases. The V gene's germline CDR1 is LNHNV and CDR2 YYDKDF (reference sequence). Trimming left V 1 base short and J 8 bases short, with 15 bases between. The CDR3 consists of 15 residues.